Sequencing of this T cell receptor (beta chain) was carried out in a study of CXCR3-negative and CXCR3-positive naive CD8 T cells. Each TRB cDNA library was prepared by 5' RACE (with UMI labels). Reanalyzing the 5' RACE reads, TCRdb keeps one entry per CDR3 protein, without DNA. The sample table includes about 130,000 distinct CDR3 sequences. This TCR derives from a human donor in good health. Some clones in this sample may be carry-over from other donors' samples. The sequencing input was naive CXCR3- CD8+ T cells from blood. Specified subset: CD45RO-CCR7+CD27+CD95- naive CD8+ T cells lacking CXCR3 (TNR3-).

The CDR3 reads CASSSGAGYGYTF. The chain recombines TRBV27 with TRBJ1-2; TCRdb proposes TRBD1, but this gene call is untestable without DNA. There are 13 residues in the CDR3. Germline-derived CDR1 and CDR2 are MNHEY and SMNVEV (reference sequence).